Listed below are T cell receptor beta chains from one sample, sequenced in a study of blood T cell repertoires in COVID-19. Using immunoSEQ multiplex PCR, the repertoire was profiled, and TCRdb retains in-frame clones only, with some absent. The profile shows approximately 530,000 clones, about 88% of them singletons. Source material: peripheral blood. The receptors shown here come from a woman in her 50s with COVID-19, enrolled during active disease. The CDR3 runs from the conserved cysteine through the conserved F or W. A D gene is named only where the DNA matches it firmly. Size is stated for part of the rows, as once, few or many counts, or as a class when the clone is expanded.

J gene,clone size,V gene,D gene,CDR3 protein,CDR3 DNA
TRBJ1-5,NA,TRBV3-1/TRBV3-2,NA,CASSQDYGLPGGNQPQHF,TGTGCCAGCAGCCAAGATTACGGCCTCCCGGGGGGCAATCAGCCCCAGCATTTT
TRBJ1-1,NA,TRBV19,NA,CASRADSFRGTEAFF,TGTGCCAGTAGAGCGGACAGTTTTAGGGGGACTGAAGCTTTCTTT
TRBJ1-1,NA,TRBV27,NA,CASRRRNTEAFF,TGTGCCAGCAGGCGCCGGAACACTGAAGCTTTCTTT
TRBJ1-1,NA,TRBV3-1/TRBV3-2,NA,CASSQGAGPNTEAFF,TGTGCCAGCAGCCAAGGGGCAGGGCCGAACACTGAAGCTTTCTTT
TRBJ2-3,NA,TRBV5-1,TRBD1,CASSLPTGEEDTQYF,TGCGCCAGCAGCCTACCGACAGGGGAGGAAGATACGCAGTATTTT
TRBJ2-2,NA,TRBV6-1,NA,CASSDWGHANTGELFF,TGTGCCAGCAGTGACTGGGGACACGCGAACACCGGGGAGCTGTTTTTT
TRBJ2-7,NA,TRBV3-1/TRBV3-2,NA,CASSQDWESSYEQYF,TGTGCCAGCAGCCAAGATTGGGAGAGCTCCTACGAGCAGTACTTC
TRBJ1-2,NA,TRBV19,NA,CASSIGSGGYTF,TGTGCCAGTAGTATAGGGTCGGGAGGCTACACCTTC
TRBJ2-1,NA,TRBV6-5,TRBD2,CASSNSGGPYNEQFF,TGTGCCAGCAGCAATAGCGGGGGCCCCTACAATGAGCAGTTCTTC
TRBJ2-7,once,TRBV10-1,NA,CATMDSSYEQYF,TGCGCCACCATGGACAGTTCCTACGAGCAGTACTTC
TRBJ2-1,NA,TRBV5-1,NA,CASSLGPLGAYNEQFF,TGCGCCAGCAGCTTGGGCCCCCTCGGGGCCTACAATGAGCAGTTCTTC
TRBJ2-4,once,TRBV19,TRBD1,CASSIDPTGLAKNIQYF,TGTGCCAGTAGTATTGATCCGACAGGGCTAGCCAAAAACATTCAGTACTTC
TRBJ1-4,NA,TRBV19,NA,CASSSMSNEKLFF,TGTGCCAGTAGCTCAATGAGTAATGAAAAACTGTTTTTT
TRBJ2-1,NA,TRBV10-1,TRBD2,CASSDIAGFSYNEQFF,TGCGCCAGCAGTGATATAGCGGGGTTTAGCTACAATGAGCAGTTCTTC
TRBJ2-1,NA,TRBV6-5,NA,CASSYNRPTYNEQFF,TGTGCCAGCAGTTACAACAGGCCGACCTACAATGAGCAGTTCTTC